This T cell receptor (beta chain) was recovered during a study of blood T cell repertoires in COVID-19. About the study: Sources were T cells, B-cell-depleted T cells, or PBMCs; the material itself was cDNA or gDNA.

How the authors handled the data: Estimation of nucleated cell counts was performed using reference gene primer amplification. Data came from immunoSEQ multiplex PCR; TCRdb stores just in-frame clones and leaves some out. V and J calls and clone size come straight from that table; D and trimming were deduced from the DNA. The sample lists about 190,000 clones; around 88% were seen once. Per the germline V gene, CDR1 is SGHAT and CDR2 is FQNNGV. V lost 5 bases to trimming and J lost 1 base, with 8 bases between them. The CDR3 contains 13 residues. The chain couples TRBV11-2 to TRBJ2-5, with a tentative D call TRBD1 (5 bases). The sequenced sample was peripheral blood. This clonotype was obtained from a woman in her 30s with acute or convalescent COVID-19. CDR3 sequence: CASSTTAQETQYF. DNA of the CDR3: TGTGCCAGCAGCACGACAGCCCAAGAGACCCAGTACTTC.